This T cell receptor (beta chain) was sequenced for a study of blood T cell repertoires in COVID-19. Study-wide background: Sites across the United States, Italy and Spain contributed samples from acute and convalescent COVID-19. In each case, the material was cDNA or gDNA derived from T cells, B-cell-depleted T cells, or PBMCs.

The CDR3 is 15 residues long. Unmatched junction bases numbered 8, after V lost 1 base and J lost 8 bases. CDR1 is LNHNV, CDR2 YYDKDF, per germline (reference sequence). Methods used by the authors: By means of reference gene primer amplification, nucleated cell counts were estimated. The repertoire was sequenced with immunoSEQ multiplex PCR; TCRdb's copy has only in-frame clones and lacks some. The D gene and trimming were derived from the DNA, and the V and J assignments and clone size from that table. Of some 190,000 clones listed, about 80% are singletons. This chain joins TRBV15 and TRBJ2-1; 7 bases are a match to TRBD1. This sequence was found in a woman in her forties or fifties with active or convalescent COVID-19. Sequencing used peripheral blood. This CDR3 reads CATSRGKGARDEQFF. Here the CDR3 DNA reads TGTGCCACCAGCAGAGGGAAGGGGGCTCGGGATGAGCAGTTCTTC. The full variable domain, with the rest looked up from reference TRBV15 and TRBJ2-1, is DAMVIQNPRYQVTQFGKPVTLSCSQTLNHNVMYWYQQKSSQAPKLLFHYYDKDFNNEADTPDNFQSRRPNTSFCFLDIRSPGLGDTAMYLCATSRGKGARDEQFFGPGTRLTVL.